This T cell receptor (beta chain) stems from a study of T cell responses to AZD1222 COVID-19 vaccine. Broader study findings: Repertoire sampling was restricted to post-peak T cell response timepoints.

To note about this clone: Its matching antigen is unknown.

Repertoires were generated with immunoSEQ multiplex PCR, while TCRdb's copy carries only in-frame clones and drops some. Here the sample spans about 170,000 clones, roughly nine tenths being singletons. After removal of 4 bases from V and 7 bases from J, the junction contained 5 bases not matched to a gene. CDR3 length: 14 amino acids. The germline gives CDR1 SGHNT, CDR2 YENEEA. This chain joins TRBV11-3 and TRBJ2-1, with 9 bases aligning to TRBD2. This specimen was peripheral blood, taken on day 0 of AZD1222 vaccination. The sequence was obtained from an adult in good health. The CDR3 region is CASSSGTSRNEQFF. Written as DNA, the CDR3 is TGTGCCAGCAGCTCCGGGACTAGCAGGAATGAGCAGTTCTTC.